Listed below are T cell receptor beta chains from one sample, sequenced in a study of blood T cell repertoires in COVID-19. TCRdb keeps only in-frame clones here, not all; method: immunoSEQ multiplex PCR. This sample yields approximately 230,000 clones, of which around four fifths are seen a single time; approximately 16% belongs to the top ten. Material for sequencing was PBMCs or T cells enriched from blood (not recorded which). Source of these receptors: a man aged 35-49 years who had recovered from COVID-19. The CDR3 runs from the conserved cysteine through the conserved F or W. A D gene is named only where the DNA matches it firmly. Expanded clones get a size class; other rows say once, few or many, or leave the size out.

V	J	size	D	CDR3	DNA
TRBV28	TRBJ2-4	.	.	CASSLRGKGYIQYF	TGTGCCAGCAGTTTACGGGGGAAGGGTTACATTCAGTACTTC
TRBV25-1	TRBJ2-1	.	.	CASSEWNGGREQFF	TGTGCCAGCAGTGAATGGAACGGGGGGCGGGAGCAGTTCTTC
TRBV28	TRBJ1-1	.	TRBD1	CASSKPYRGNTEAFF	TGTGCCAGCAGTAAACCCTACAGGGGCAACACTGAAGCTTTCTTT
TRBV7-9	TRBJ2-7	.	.	CASSSPTTGTSYEQYF	TGTGCCAGCAGCTCTCCCACGACGGGAACCTCCTACGAGCAGTACTTC
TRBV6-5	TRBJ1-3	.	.	CASSQDSGNTIYF	TGTGCCAGCAGTCAGGACTCTGGAAACACCATATATTTT
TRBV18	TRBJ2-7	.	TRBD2	CASSPTWTSEYEQYF	TGTGCCAGCTCACCGACCTGGACTAGCGAGTACGAGCAGTACTTC
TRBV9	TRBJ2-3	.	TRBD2	CASSPASGVSGTQYF	TGTGCCAGCAGCCCAGCTAGCGGGGTTAGCGGTACGCAGTATTTT
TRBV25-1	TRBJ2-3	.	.	CASSEIQGRKTDTQYF	TGTGCCAGCAGTGAAATCCAGGGGCGGAAAACAGATACGCAGTATTTT
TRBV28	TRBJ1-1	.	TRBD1	CASLPGQWGEAFF	TGTGCCAGTCTACCGGGACAGTGGGGCGAAGCTTTCTTT
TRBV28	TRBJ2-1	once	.	CASNLPGAGVNEQFF	TGTGCCAGCAATCTCCCGGGAGCAGGAGTCAATGAGCAGTTCTTC
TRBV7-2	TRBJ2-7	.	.	CASSFRTLSYEQYF	TGTGCCAGCAGCTTCAGGACACTCTCCTACGAGCAGTACTTC
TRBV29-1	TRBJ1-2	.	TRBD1	CSAEGTGGEGYTF	TGCAGCGCCGAAGGTACAGGGGGCGAAGGCTACACCTTC
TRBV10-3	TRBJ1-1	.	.	CAISETGPGTEAFF	TGTGCCATCAGTGAGACAGGGCCGGGCACTGAAGCTTTCTTT
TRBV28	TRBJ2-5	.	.	CASNSPLAAGAEETQYF	TGTGCCAGCAACTCCCCCCTCGCGGCTGGGGCCGAAGAGACCCAGTACTTC
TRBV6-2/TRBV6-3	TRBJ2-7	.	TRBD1	CASSNPGTGIYEQYF	TGTGCCAGCAGTAATCCGGGGACAGGGATATACGAGCAGTACTTC
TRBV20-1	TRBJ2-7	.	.	CSAKRGYEQYF	TGCAGTGCGAAAAGGGGCTACGAGCAGTACTTC
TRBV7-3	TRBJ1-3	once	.	CASSSRKKDPRGLSSGNTIYF	TGTGCCAGCAGCTCGCGAAAAAAGGACCCCAGGGGCCTTAGCTCTGGAAACACCATATATTTT
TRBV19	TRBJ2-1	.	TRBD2	CASSIAASGGKRNGQFF	TGTGCCAGTAGTATAGCGGCTAGCGGGGGTAAACGAAACGGGCAGTTCTTC
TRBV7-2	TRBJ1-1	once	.	CASSSDRTTEAFF	TGTGCCAGCAGCTCCGACAGGACCACTGAAGCTTTCTTT
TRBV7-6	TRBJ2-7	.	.	CASSLARDKPTYEQYF	TGTGCCAGCAGCTTGGCGAGGGACAAGCCGACCTACGAGCAGTACTTC
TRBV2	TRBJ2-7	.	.	CASSLQGQEQYF	TGTGCCAGCAGTTTACAGGGTCAAGAGCAGTACTTC
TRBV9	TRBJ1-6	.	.	CASSVDPGDYSPLHF	TGTGCCAGCAGCGTAGACCCAGGGGACTACTCACCCCTCCACTTT
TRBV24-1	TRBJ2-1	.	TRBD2	CATSGMAGGSYNEQFF	TGTGCCACCAGCGGCATGGCGGGGGGCTCCTACAATGAGCAGTTCTTC
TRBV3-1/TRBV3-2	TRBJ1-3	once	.	CASSHSRNRAGNTIYF	TGTGCCAGCAGCCACTCCAGGAACAGGGCCGGAAACACCATATATTTT
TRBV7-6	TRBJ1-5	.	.	CASSATQGGNQPQHF	TGTGCCAGCAGCGCAACACAGGGCGGCAATCAGCCCCAGCATTTT
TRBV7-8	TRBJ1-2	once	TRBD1	CASSSRDSRAYGYTF	TGTGCCAGCAGCTCGAGGGACAGCCGAGCCTATGGCTACACCTTC
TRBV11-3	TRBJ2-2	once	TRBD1	CASSPRRPGGAPGELFF	TGTGCCAGCAGCCCACGCCGGCCAGGGGGCGCCCCCGGGGAGCTGTTTTTT
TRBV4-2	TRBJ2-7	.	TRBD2	CASSQALAGESRQYF	TGTGCCAGCAGCCAAGCACTAGCGGGGGAATCTAGACAGTACTTC
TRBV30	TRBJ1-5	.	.	CAWSTGQGRHF	TGTGCCTGGAGTACCGGGCAGGGTCGGCATTTT
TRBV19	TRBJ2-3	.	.	CASSKATGLGGTDTQYF	TGTGCCAGTAGTAAAGCGACAGGCCTGGGTGGCACAGATACGCAGTATTTT
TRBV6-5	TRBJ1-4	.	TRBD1	CASKTGGSEKLFF	TGTGCCAGCAAAACAGGGGGTAGTGAAAAACTGTTTTTT
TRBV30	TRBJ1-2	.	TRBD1	CAQTGGAYGYTF	TGTGCCCAGACAGGGGGCGCCTATGGCTACACCTTC
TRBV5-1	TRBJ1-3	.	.	CASSLVADEGSGNTIYF	TGCGCCAGCAGCTTGGTCGCAGATGAGGGCTCTGGAAACACCATATATTTT
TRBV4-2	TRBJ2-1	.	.	CASSQGGRSYNEQFF	TGTGCCAGCAGCCAAGGGGGCCGCTCCTACAATGAGCAGTTCTTC
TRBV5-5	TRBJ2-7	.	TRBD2	CASSSGLPPHEQYF	TGTGCCAGCAGCTCGGGACTACCACCCCACGAGCAGTACTTC